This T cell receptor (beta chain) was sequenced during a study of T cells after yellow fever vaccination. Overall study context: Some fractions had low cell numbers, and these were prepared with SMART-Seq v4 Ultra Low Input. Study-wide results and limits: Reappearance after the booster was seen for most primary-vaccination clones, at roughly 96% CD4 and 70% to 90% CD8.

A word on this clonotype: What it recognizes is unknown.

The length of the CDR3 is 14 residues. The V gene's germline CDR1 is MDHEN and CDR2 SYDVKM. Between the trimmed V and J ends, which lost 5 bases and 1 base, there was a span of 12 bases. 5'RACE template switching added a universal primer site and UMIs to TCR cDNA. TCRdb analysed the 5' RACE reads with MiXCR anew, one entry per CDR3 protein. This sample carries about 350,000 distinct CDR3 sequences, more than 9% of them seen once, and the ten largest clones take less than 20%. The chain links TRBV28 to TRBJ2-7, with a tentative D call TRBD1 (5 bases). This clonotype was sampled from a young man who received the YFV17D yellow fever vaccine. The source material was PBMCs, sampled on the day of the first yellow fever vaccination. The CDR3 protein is CASSQDSASYEQYV. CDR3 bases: TGTGCCAGCAGTCAAGACAGTGCATCCTACGAGCAGTACGTC.